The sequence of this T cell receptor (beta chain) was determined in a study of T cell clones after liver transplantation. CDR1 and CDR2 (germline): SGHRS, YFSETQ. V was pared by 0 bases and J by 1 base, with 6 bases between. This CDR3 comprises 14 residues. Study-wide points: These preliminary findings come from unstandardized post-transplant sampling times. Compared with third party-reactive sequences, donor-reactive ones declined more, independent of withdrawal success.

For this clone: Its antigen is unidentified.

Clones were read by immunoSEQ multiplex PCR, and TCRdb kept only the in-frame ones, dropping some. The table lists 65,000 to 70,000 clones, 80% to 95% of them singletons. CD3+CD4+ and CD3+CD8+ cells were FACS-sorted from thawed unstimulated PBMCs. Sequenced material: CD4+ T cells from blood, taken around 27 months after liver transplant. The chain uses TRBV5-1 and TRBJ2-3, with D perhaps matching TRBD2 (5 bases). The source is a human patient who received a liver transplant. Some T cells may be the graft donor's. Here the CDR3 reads CASSLGGGTDTQYF. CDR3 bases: TGCGCCAGCAGCTTGGGGGGAGGCACAGATACGCAGTATTTT.